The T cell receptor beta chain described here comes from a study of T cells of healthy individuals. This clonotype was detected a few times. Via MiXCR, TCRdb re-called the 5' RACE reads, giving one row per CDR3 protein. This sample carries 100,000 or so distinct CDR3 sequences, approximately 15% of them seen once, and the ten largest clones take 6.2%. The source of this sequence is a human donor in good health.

Here the CDR3 reads CASSLGPQPQHF. The CDR3 DNA reads as TGTGCCAGCAGTTTAGGCCCTCAGCCCCAGCATTTT. The chain uses TRBV28 and TRBJ1-5; no clear D. From germline, CDR1 is MDHEN and CDR2 SYDVKM. The CDR3 consists of 12 residues. Deletions cut 2 bases from V and 6 bases from J, with 5 bases between.